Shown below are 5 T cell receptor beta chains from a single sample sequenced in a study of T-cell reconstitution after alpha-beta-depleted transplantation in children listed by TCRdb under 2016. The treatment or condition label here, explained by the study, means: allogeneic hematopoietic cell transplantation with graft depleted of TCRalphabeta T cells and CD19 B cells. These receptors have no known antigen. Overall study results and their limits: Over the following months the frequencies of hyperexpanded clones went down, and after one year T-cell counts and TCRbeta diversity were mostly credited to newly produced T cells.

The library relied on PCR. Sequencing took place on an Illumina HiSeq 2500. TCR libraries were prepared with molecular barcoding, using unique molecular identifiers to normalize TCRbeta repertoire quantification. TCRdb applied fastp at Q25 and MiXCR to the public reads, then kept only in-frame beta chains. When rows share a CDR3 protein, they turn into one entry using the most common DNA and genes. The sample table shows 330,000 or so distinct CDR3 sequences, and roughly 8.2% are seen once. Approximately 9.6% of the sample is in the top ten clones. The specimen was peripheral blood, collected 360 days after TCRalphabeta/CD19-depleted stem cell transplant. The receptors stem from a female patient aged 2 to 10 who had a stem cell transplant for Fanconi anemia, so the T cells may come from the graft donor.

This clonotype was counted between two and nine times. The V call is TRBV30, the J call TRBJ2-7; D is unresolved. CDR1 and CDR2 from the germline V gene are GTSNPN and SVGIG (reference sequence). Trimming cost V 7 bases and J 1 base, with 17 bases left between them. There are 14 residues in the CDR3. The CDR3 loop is CAFHIQGSSYEQYF. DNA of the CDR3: TGTGCCTTCCACATACAAGGGTCATCCTACGAGCAGTACTTC. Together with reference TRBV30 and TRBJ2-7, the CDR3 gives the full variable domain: SQTIHQWPATLVQPVGSPLSLECTVEGTSNPNLYWYRQAAGRGLQLLFYSVGIGQISSEVPQNLSASRPQDRQFILSSKKLLLSDSGFYLCAFHIQGSSYEQYFGPGTRLTVT.

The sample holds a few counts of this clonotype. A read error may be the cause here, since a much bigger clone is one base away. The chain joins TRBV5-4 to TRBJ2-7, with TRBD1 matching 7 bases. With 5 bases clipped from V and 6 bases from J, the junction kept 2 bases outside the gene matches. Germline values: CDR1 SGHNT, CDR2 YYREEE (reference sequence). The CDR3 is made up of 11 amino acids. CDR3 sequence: CASRQGTEQYF. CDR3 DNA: TGTGCCAGCAGACAGGGGACCGAGCAGTACTTC.

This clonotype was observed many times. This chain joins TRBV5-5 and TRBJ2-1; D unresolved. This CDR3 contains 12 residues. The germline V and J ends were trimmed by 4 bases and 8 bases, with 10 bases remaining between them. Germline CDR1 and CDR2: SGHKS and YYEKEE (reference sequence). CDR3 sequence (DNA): TGTGCCAGCAGCCCAGATTTGGATGAGCAGTTCTTC. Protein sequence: CASSPDLDEQFF.

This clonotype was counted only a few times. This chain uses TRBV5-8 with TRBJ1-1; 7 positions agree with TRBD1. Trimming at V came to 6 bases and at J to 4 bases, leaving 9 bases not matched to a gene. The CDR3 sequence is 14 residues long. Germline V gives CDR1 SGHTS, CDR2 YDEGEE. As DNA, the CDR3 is TGTGCCAGCAAGAGAAGGGGGCTGGGCACTGAAGCTTTCTTT. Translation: CASKRRGLGTEAFF.

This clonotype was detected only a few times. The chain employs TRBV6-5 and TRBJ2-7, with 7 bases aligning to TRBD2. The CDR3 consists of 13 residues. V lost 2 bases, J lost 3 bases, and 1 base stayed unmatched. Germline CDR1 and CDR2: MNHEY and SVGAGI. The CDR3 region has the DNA TGTGCCAGCAGTTACCCGGGGGGCTACGAGCAGTACTTC. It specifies CASSYPGGYEQYF.